The subject of this entry is one T cell receptor beta chain. The entry originates in a study of blood T cell repertoires in COVID-19. Across the study: Specimens from acute and convalescent COVID-19 originated in the United States, Italy and Spain. T cells, B-cell-depleted T cells, or PBMCs supplied cDNA or gDNA.

Study processing details: Estimated nucleated cell counts came from reference gene primer amplification. Here immunoSEQ multiplex PCR was the method, and the copy in TCRdb shows in-frame clones only, minus some. For V, J and clone size, that table is used; D and trimming come from the DNA. Of 100,000 or so clones listed, 91% are singletons. The CDR3 runs to 13 residues. The germline CDR1 and CDR2 sequences are MNHEY and SVGAGI. Trimming took 4 bases from V and 4 from J, leaving 10 bases between them. The material sequenced was peripheral blood. The rearrangement links TRBV6-5 to TRBJ1-1; D might be TRBD1 (6 bases). This TCR came from a man aged 45-60 years with active COVID-19. The CDR3 protein is CASSLLGATEAFF. In DNA form, the CDR3 reads TGTGCCAGCAGTTTGCTGGGGGCCACTGAAGCTTTCTTT.